These T cell receptor beta chains were read from a single sample in a study of T-cell memory formation after mild COVID-19. Each CDR3 protein gets one entry after TCRdb re-called the 5' RACE reads with MiXCR. Here the sample spans 6,500 to 8,500 distinct CDR3 sequences, 31% being singletons. Sequencing input: PBMCs or a T cell subset sorted from them (not recorded which). These receptor sequences come from an adult woman who had mild COVID-19 (a few samples of this study predate the infection). Cell type and time point are not known. The CDR3 runs from the conserved cysteine through the conserved F or W. A D gene is named only where the DNA matches it firmly. A clone size is listed for some rows: how often the clone was seen (once, few, many), or a class if it is expanded.

d_call	v_call	j_call	clone_size	cdr3_nt	cdr3_aa
.	TRBV7-2	TRBJ2-5	once	TGTGCCAGCAGCTTAGTAGGGAACGGGCAAGAGACCCAGTACTTC	CASSLVGNGQETQYF
.	TRBV6-5	TRBJ2-7	many	TGTGCCAGCAGTTTCCGACTATACTCACCCTACGAGCAGTACTTC	CASSFRLYSPYEQYF
.	TRBV5-1	TRBJ2-7	.	TGCGCCAGCAGCCCCGGGACGGCCTACGAGCAGTACTTC	CASSPGTAYEQYF
.	TRBV12-3/TRBV12-4	TRBJ2-7	.	TGTGCCAGCAGTCCAGAGGGGTCTTCCTACGAGCAGTACTTC	CASSPEGSSYEQYF
TRBD1	TRBV7-9	TRBJ2-7	many	TGTGCCAGCAGCTTAGGGACAGGGTCCTACGAGCAGTACTTC	CASSLGTGSYEQYF
TRBD2	TRBV30	TRBJ2-3	.	TGTGCCTGGACCGCGGGGGGCGGTTCCACAGATACGCAGTATTTT	CAWTAGGGSTDTQYF
.	TRBV5-1	TRBJ2-7	many	TGCGCCAGCAGCTGGACCGGGACCCCCTACGAGCAGTACTTC	CASSWTGTPYEQYF
.	TRBV29-1	TRBJ1-5	many	TGCAGCGTTGGAGAAGGGAAGGGTCAGCCCCAGCATTTT	CSVGEGKGQPQHF
.	TRBV27	TRBJ2-3	medium-sized	TGTGCCAGCAGTTTAACGGGAGTGTTAGATACGCAGTATTTT	CASSLTGVLDTQYF
.	TRBV12-3/TRBV12-4	TRBJ2-7	once	TGTGCCAGCAGTTCCGGGGGCTACGAGCAGTACTTC	CASSSGGYEQYF
TRBD2	TRBV4-1	TRBJ2-7	many	TGCGCCAGCAGCCCCTCTAGCGGGAGTCCCCACGAGCAGTACTTC	CASSPSSGSPHEQYF
.	TRBV12-3/TRBV12-4	TRBJ1-2	.	TGTGCCAGCAGTTTCCGTGGGGGGACCTACACCTTC	CASSFRGGTYTF
.	TRBV5-1	TRBJ2-7	many	TGCGCCAGCAGCTTGAACTACCACGAGCAGTACTTC	CASSLNYHEQYF
.	TRBV4-1	TRBJ1-6	many	TGCGCCAGCAGCCAAGACGACAGCTCCTATAATTCACCCCTCCACTTT	CASSQDDSSYNSPLHF
TRBD1	TRBV2	TRBJ2-6	many	TGTGCCAGCAGGGATGGGACAGGCTTTGCTGGGGCCAACGTCCTGACTTTC	CASRDGTGFAGANVLTF
.	TRBV4-1	TRBJ2-3	medium-sized	TGCGCCAGCAGCCAAGACGTAGGGGCTAGCACAGATACGCAGTATTTT	CASSQDVGASTDTQYF
.	TRBV19	TRBJ2-1	many	TGTGCCAGTATACCGGCGGGACGGTCGGGGGAGCAGTTCTTC	CASIPAGRSGEQFF
TRBD2	TRBV5-1	TRBJ2-7	.	TGCGCCAGCAGCTCCGGACTAGCGGGAATGTACGAGCAGTACTTC	CASSSGLAGMYEQYF
.	TRBV6-6	TRBJ1-5	many	TGTGCCAGCAGTTACCTGGGGAAGGGCAATCAGCCCCAGCATTTT	CASSYLGKGNQPQHF
.	TRBV4-1	TRBJ2-7	many	TGCGCCAGCAGCCAAGATCGGTCCGATTCCTCCTACGAGCAGTACTTC	CASSQDRSDSSYEQYF
.	TRBV7-3	TRBJ2-3	large	TGTGCCAGCAGCCCGGGTCCTGCCACAGATACGCAGTATTTT	CASSPGPATDTQYF
.	TRBV2	TRBJ1-3	many	TGTGCCAGCAGTGAATCTGCCCTAACAGTGAGCTCTGGAAACACCATATATTTT	CASSESALTVSSGNTIYF
TRBD2	TRBV19	TRBJ2-1	many	TGTGCCAGTAGTATTCTAGCGGGGGGAAACAATGAGCAGTTCTTC	CASSILAGGNNEQFF
TRBD2	TRBV12-3/TRBV12-4	TRBJ2-3	.	TGTGCCAGCAGTTCAGTAGCGGGGGGCACAGATACGCAGTATTTT	CASSSVAGGTDTQYF
TRBD1	TRBV12-3/TRBV12-4	TRBJ1-1	many	TGTGCCAGCAGTTTAGCTTATACGGGACAGGGGGAAGCTTTCTTT	CASSLAYTGQGEAFF
TRBD2	TRBV6-2/TRBV6-3	TRBJ2-1	many	TGTGCCAGCAGCTCCCTAGCGGGGGGGCCGGGTAATGAGCAGTTCTTC	CASSSLAGGPGNEQFF
TRBD1	TRBV7-2	TRBJ1-5	.	TGTGCCAGCAGTCTGGCGGGACAGGGGCAGCCCCAGCATTTT	CASSLAGQGQPQHF
.	TRBV4-1	TRBJ2-5	.	TGCGCCAGCAGCCGGGTCGCGGGGCCGGAGACCCAGTACTTC	CASSRVAGPETQYF
TRBD1	TRBV11-2	TRBJ1-2	few	TGTGCCAGCAGCCGACAGGGCTATGGCTACACCTTC	CASSRQGYGYTF
.	TRBV7-9	TRBJ1-2	many	TGTGCCACTTTCGGGGGGACGTCGAATGGCTACACCTTC	CATFGGTSNGYTF
.	TRBV5-1	TRBJ2-7	medium-sized	TGCGCCAGCAGCTTGGAAGGCCGGACCTCCGGATACGAGCAGTACTTC	CASSLEGRTSGYEQYF
.	TRBV20-1	TRBJ2-7	many	TGCAGTGCTAGAGATTCGGGCTTTGACGGACACTTCTACGAGCAGTACTTC	CSARDSGFDGHFYEQYF
.	TRBV13	TRBJ2-3	medium-sized	TGTGCCAGCAGCTTAGAGCCAACGGGCCCAGATACGCAGTATTTT	CASSLEPTGPDTQYF
.	TRBV19	TRBJ2-1	many	TGTGCCAGTAGTATCGGGGTCTCCACCAATGAGCAGTTCTTC	CASSIGVSTNEQFF
.	TRBV9	TRBJ2-7	many	TGTGCCAGCAGCGGGGACCAAGACAAGGGCTCCTACGAGCAGTACTTC	CASSGDQDKGSYEQYF
.	TRBV10-3	TRBJ2-1	many	TGTGCCATCAGTGAGCGGGTCTACAATGAGCAGTTCTTC	CAISERVYNEQFF
TRBD2	TRBV29-1	TRBJ2-3	.	TGCAGCGTTGATTACGGGGGGGATACGCAGTATTTT	CSVDYGGDTQYF
.	TRBV13	TRBJ2-3	many	TGTGCCAGCAGCTTAAGGGGGCGGGACAGAGGACTAGTTGACACAGATACGCAGTATTTT	CASSLRGRDRGLVDTDTQYF
.	TRBV5-4	TRBJ2-7	many	TGTGCCAGCAGCTCCAGGGAATCCTACGAGCAGTACTTC	CASSSRESYEQYF
.	TRBV7-9	TRBJ2-7	many	TGTGCCAGCAGCTTACGCCCGGCGGCATACGAGCAGTACTTC	CASSLRPAAYEQYF
TRBD1	TRBV6-5	TRBJ1-1	many	TGTGCCAGCAGTTCCCACAGGGGGAACACTGAAGCTTTCTTT	CASSSHRGNTEAFF
.	TRBV13	TRBJ1-1	many	TGTGCCAGCAGCTTTGAGGGGACTGAAGCTTTCTTT	CASSFEGTEAFF
TRBD1	TRBV12-3/TRBV12-4	TRBJ2-7	medium-sized	TGTGCCAGCAGAGACGGGACAGGACCTTACGAGCAGTACTTC	CASRDGTGPYEQYF
TRBD2	TRBV30	TRBJ2-3	many	TGTGCCTGGAGTGGACTAGCGGGACCAGATACGCAGTATTTT	CAWSGLAGPDTQYF
.	TRBV4-3	TRBJ2-5	many	TGCGCCAGCAGCCAAGAAAATCTCGGAGAGACCCAGTACTTC	CASSQENLGETQYF
.	TRBV11-3	TRBJ2-2	.	TGTGCCAGCAGCTCTCGAGGGGAGCTGTTTTTT	CASSSRGELFF
TRBD2	TRBV5-1	TRBJ2-5	medium-sized	TGCGCCAGCAGCTTGTTCGGGGGGTACCAAGAGACCCAGTACTTC	CASSLFGGYQETQYF
.	TRBV11-2	TRBJ2-5	.	TGTGCCAGCAGCCCCTCTCTTGAGACCCAGTACTTC	CASSPSLETQYF
.	TRBV6-6	TRBJ1-1	.	TGTGCCAGCAGTTACGATGAAGCTTTCTTT	CASSYDEAFF
.	TRBV20-1	TRBJ2-3	.	TGCAGTGGCCTGCGAGGGGATACGCAGTATTTT	CSGLRGDTQYF
TRBD1	TRBV7-3	TRBJ2-3	many	TGTGCCAGCAGCTTAGAAGCAGGGGGCATGGGAGATACGCAGTATTTT	CASSLEAGGMGDTQYF
.	TRBV20-1	TRBJ2-7	many	TGCAGTGGGATAGAGGTCTACGAGCAGTACTTC	CSGIEVYEQYF
TRBD2	TRBV28	TRBJ2-5	.	TGTGCCACCCTCAGGGATGGGCAGCAGAGCGGGAGGGGCCAGTACTTC	CATLRDGQQSGRGQYF
TRBD1	TRBV7-9	TRBJ2-7	.	TGTGCCAGCAGCTTGACAGGGAGCATCGAGCAGTACTTC	CASSLTGSIEQYF